This T cell receptor (beta chain) was found in a study of cytomegalovirus exposure and HLA in healthy donors. About this clone: Its target is not known.

Study-wide results and caveats: As was reported, the classifier diagnosed cytomegalovirus status with high specificity and sensitivity.

Profiling relied on immunoSEQ multiplex PCR, and the TCRdb table lists in-frame clones only, not all of them. The sample has roughly 170,000 clones; around 81% are singletons. This clonotype originated in a woman aged 18 to 35 in good health and CMV-seropositive. Sequencing was done on a sample of PBMCs.

CDR3 sequence (DNA): TGTGCCAGCACCCCCCTGGGGCGGAGCACAGATACGCAGTATTTT. This gives the protein CASTPLGRSTDTQYF. The chain joins TRBV19 to TRBJ2-3; possible D gene TRBD1, 5 bases. The ends were cut back, 9 bases at V and 0 bases at J, with 16 bases in the middle. This CDR3 region has 15 residues. Germline V gene sequence: CDR1 LNHDA, CDR2 SQIVND (reference sequence).